The clone carrying this T cell receptor beta chain was counted at least ten times. Its antigen remains unidentified. The ends were cut back, 5 bases at V and 5 bases at J, with 13 bases in the middle. The CDR3 spans 12 residues. CDR1 and CDR2 from the germline V gene are DFQATT and SNEGSKA (reference sequence). The data belong to a study of Graves' ophthalmopathy and Graves' hyperthyroidism. The study, taken as a whole, reports: Cross-validated, the 13-signature model showed 87.88%/81.08% sensitivity/specificity, and 80%/75% in the test set. Among expanded thyroid clonotypes above 0.001 frequency, most also occurred in blood.

RNA transcripts were the source from which TCR beta CDR3 regions were amplified. The first round was an RT-PCR with HTBI primers, and the second round was a multiplex PCR. TCRdb reanalysed the multiplex PCR reads using MiXCR and keeps one entry per CDR3 protein. The repertoire holds roughly 380,000 distinct CDR3 sequences, with 15% as singletons. This chain uses TRBV20-1 with TRBJ2-7, with D possibly TRBD2 on 5 matching bases. This receptor was obtained from a woman under 30 with stable Graves' hyperthyroidism. The sequenced sample was peripheral blood. The CDR3 spells CSARGYADEQYF. CDR3 nucleotide sequence: TGCAGTGCTCGAGGGTATGCTGACGAGCAGTACTTC.